What follows describes a single T cell receptor (beta chain). The data derive from a study of identical twins. TCRdb itself ran the 5' RACE reads through MiXCR, one entry per CDR3 protein. The table shows approximately 690,000 distinct CDR3 sequences, with roughly 6% occurring only once. V lost 6 bases to trimming and J lost 0 bases; unmatched junction nucleotides: 6. The CDR3 has 15 amino acids. Germline V gene data show CDR1 as SEHNR and CDR2 as FQNEAQ (reference sequence). The sample was naive T cells sorted from blood. The origin of this receptor is a man younger than 35 in good health. V is TRBV7-9 and J is TRBJ2-3; 7 nucleotides agree with TRBD2. The CDR3 reads CASRTLADSTDTQYF. The CDR3 nucleotides read TGTGCCAGCAGAACCCTAGCGGATAGCACAGATACGCAGTATTTT.